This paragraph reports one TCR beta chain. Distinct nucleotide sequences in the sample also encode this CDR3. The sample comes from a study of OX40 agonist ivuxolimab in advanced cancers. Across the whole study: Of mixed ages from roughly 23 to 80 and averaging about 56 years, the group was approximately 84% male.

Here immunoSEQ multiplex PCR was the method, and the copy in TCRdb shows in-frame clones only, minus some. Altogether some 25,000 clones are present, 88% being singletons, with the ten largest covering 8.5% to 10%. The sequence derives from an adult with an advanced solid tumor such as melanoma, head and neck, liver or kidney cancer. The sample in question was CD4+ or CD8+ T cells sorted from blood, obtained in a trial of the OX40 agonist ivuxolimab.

The CDR3 loop reads CASSPPGQILRREQYF. The CDR3 DNA reads TGTGCCAGCTCACCACCGGGACAGATCCTACGGAGAGAGCAGTACTTC. J is TRBJ2-7 and V is TRBV18; TRBD1 matches 7 bases. The J segment lost 7 bases and the V segment lost 0 bases, leaving 12 bases of the junction unmatched. The CDR3 consists of 16 residues. Germline-derived CDR1 and CDR2 are KGHSH and LQKENI.